This TCR beta chain was identified during a study of T-cell reconstitution after alpha-beta-depleted transplantation in children. Study-wide points: Some patients' high day-60 TCRbeta diversity was traced to surviving recipient T cells and thymic progenitors. About two months after transplant, alpha-beta T cells reportedly came from several hundred expanded graft clones. A year had passed since transplant, and T-cell counts and diversity by then came mostly from newly produced T cells.

Per the germline V gene, CDR1 is SGHRS and CDR2 is YFSETQ. The CDR3 consists of 15 residues. Trimming stripped 0 bases from V and 8 bases from J, with 16 bases between. The TCRbeta library incorporated unique molecular identifiers. TCRdb re-derived calls from the PCR reads in MiXCR, one entry per CDR3 protein. The repertoire holds about 250,000 distinct CDR3 sequences, with roughly a quarter as singletons. As to this clonotype: Its antigen remains unknown.

The material was PBMCs, mostly from graft donor cells, obtained 360 days after TCRalphabeta/CD19-depleted stem cell transplant. The receptor was isolated from a female patient aged 2-15 years who had a stem cell transplant for congenital amegakaryocytic thrombocytopenia, so the T cells may come from the graft donor. The rearrangement uses TRBV5-1 and TRBJ2-3, with D uncertain. CDR3: CASSLGPPDGRTQYF. Here the CDR3 DNA reads TGCGCCAGCAGCTTGGGTCCGCCCGACGGCCGTACGCAGTATTTT. The full variable domain, its missing parts supplied by reference TRBV5-1 and TRBJ2-3, is KAGVTQTPRYLIKTRGQQVTLSCSPISGHRSVSWYQQTPGQGLQFLFEYFSETQRNKGNFPGRFSGRQFSNSRSEMNVSTLELGDSALYLCASSLGPPDGRTQYFGPGTRLTVL.